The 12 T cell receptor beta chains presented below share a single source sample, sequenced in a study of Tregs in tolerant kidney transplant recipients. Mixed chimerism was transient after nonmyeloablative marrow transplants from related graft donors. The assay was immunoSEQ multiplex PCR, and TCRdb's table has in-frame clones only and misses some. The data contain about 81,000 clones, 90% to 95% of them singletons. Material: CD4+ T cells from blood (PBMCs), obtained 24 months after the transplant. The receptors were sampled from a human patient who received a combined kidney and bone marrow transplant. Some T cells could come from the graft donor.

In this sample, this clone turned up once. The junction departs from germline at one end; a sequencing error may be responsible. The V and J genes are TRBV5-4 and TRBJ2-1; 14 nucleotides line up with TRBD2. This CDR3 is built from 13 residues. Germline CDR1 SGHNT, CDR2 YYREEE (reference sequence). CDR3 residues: CASRPSRLAGGVF. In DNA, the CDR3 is TGTGCCAGCAGGCCTAGTCGACTAGCGGGGGGGGTCTTC.

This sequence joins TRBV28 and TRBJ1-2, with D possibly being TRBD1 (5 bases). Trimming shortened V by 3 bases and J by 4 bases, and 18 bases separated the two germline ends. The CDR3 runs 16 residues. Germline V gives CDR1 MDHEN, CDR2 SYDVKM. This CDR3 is CASSFGPTGLGYGYTF. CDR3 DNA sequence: TGTGCCAGCAGTTTTGGTCCTACAGGACTAGGCTATGGCTACACCTTC.

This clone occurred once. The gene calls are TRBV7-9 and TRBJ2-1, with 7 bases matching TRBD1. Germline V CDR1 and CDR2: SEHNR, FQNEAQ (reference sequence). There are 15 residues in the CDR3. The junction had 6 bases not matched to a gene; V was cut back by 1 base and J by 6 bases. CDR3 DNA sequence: TGTGCCAGCAGCTTAGGAAGCGCAGGGGGCAATGAGCAGTTCTTC. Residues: CASSLGSAGGNEQFF.

CDR3 protein: CASTVAHRGGYTF. The CDR3 nucleotides are TGTGCCAGCACCGTGGCCCACAGGGGAGGCTACACCTTC. The chain links TRBV28 to TRBJ1-2; 7 bases match TRBD1. CDR1 and CDR2 from the germline V gene are MDHEN and SYDVKM. The CDR3 totals 13 residues. Unmatched junction bases numbered 10, after V lost 7 bases and J lost 8 bases.

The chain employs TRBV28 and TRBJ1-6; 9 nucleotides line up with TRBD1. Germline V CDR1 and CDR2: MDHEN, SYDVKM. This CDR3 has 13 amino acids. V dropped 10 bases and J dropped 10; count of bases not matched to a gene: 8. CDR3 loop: CAITRTGVSPLHF. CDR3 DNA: TGTGCCATCACAAGGACAGGGGTGTCACCCCTCCACTTT.

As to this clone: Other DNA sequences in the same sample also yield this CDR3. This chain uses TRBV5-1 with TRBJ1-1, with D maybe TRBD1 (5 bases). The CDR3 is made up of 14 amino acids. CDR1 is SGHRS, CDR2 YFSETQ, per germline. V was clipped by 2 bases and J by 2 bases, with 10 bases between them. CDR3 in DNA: TGCGCCAGCAGCTTACTTCAGGGAAACACTGAAGCTTTCTTT. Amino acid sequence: CASSLLQGNTEAFF. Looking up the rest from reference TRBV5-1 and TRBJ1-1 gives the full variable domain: KAGVTQTPRYLIKTRGQQVTLSCSPISGHRSVSWYQQTPGQGLQFLFEYFSETQRNKGNFPGRFSGRQFSNSRSEMNVSTLELGDSALYLCASSLLQGNTEAFFGQGTRLTVV.

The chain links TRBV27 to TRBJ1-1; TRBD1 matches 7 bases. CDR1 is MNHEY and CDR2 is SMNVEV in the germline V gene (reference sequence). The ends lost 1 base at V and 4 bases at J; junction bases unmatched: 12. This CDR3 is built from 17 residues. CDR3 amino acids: CASSLFGKGAASTEAFF. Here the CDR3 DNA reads TGTGCCAGCAGTTTATTTGGTAAGGGGGCTGCGAGCACTGAAGCTTTCTTT.

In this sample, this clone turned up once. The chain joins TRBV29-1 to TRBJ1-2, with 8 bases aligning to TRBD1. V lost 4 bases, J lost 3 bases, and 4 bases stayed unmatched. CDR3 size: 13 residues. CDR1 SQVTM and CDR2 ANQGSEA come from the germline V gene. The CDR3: CSVGAGGDYGYTF. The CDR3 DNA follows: TGCAGCGTTGGGGCAGGGGGCGACTATGGCTACACCTTC.

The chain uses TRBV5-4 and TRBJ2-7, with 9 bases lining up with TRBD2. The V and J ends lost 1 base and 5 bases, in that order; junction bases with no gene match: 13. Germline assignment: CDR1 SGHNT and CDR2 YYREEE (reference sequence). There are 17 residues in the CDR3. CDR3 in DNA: TGTGCCAGCAGCTTGTTCCCGACGCGGGGGGGACAACACGAGCAGTACTTC. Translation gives CASSLFPTRGGQHEQYF. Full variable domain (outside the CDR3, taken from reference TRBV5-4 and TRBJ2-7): ETGVTQSPTHLIKTRGQQVTLRCSSQSGHNTVSWYQQALGQGPQFIFQYYREEENGRGNFPPRFSGLQFPNYSSELNVNALELDDSALYLCASSLFPTRGGQHEQYFGPGTRLTVT.

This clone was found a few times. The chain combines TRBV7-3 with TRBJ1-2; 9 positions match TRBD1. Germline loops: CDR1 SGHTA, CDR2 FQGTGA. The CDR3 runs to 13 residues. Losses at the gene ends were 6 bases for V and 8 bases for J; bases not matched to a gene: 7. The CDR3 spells CASSSGTGNGYTF. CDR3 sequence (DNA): TGTGCCAGCAGTTCCGGGACAGGGAACGGCTACACCTTC.

CDR3 in DNA: TGTGCCAGCAGCTCGACAGGGGGAAATGAAAAACTGTTTTTT. It is translated as CASSSTGGNEKLFF. The chain uses TRBV7-8 and TRBJ1-4; 9 positions match TRBD1. Germline-derived CDR1 and CDR2 are SGHVS and FQNEAQ. The CDR3 loop spans 14 amino acids. Germline trimming cut 4 bases from V and 5 bases from J; bases unmatched to any gene: 2.

The CDR3 DNA sequence: TGTGCCAGCAGCAGGGCCGACGGGTCACAGCCCCAGCATTTT. Translated: CASSRADGSQPQHF. The chain is built from TRBV27 and TRBJ1-5; TRBD1 is a possible D gene (5 bases). The germline V gene encodes CDR1 MNHEY and CDR2 SMNVEV (reference sequence). The ends were cut back, 6 bases at V and 7 bases at J, with 16 bases in the middle. This CDR3 is 14 amino acids long.